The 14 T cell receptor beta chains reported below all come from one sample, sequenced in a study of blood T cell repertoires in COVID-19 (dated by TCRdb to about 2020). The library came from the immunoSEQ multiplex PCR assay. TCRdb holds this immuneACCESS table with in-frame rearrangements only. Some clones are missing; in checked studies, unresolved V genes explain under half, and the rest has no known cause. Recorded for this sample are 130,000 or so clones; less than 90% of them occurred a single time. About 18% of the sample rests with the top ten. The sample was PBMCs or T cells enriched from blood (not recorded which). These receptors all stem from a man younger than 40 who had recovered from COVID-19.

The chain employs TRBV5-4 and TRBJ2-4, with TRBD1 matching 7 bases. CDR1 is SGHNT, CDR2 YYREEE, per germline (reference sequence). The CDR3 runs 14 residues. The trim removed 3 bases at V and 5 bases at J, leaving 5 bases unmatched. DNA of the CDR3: TGTGCCAGCAGCTACCGGGACAGCCAAAACATTCAGTACTTC. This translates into CASSYRDSQNIQYF.

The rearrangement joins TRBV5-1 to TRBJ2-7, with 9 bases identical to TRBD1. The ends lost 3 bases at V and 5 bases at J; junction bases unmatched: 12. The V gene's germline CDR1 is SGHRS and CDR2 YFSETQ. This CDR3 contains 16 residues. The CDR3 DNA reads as TGCGCCAGCAGCTCCTCCGGGACAGGGACGTTCCACGAGCAGTACTTC. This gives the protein CASSSSGTGTFHEQYF. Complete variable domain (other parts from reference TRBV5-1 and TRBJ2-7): KAGVTQTPRYLIKTRGQQVTLSCSPISGHRSVSWYQQTPGQGLQFLFEYFSETQRNKGNFPGRFSGRQFSNSRSEMNVSTLELGDSALYLCASSSSGTGTFHEQYFGPGTRLTVT.

The DNA of the CDR3 is TGCGCCAGCAAACCGGGACAGTCGACGGGTAATGAAAAACTGTTTTTT. It codes for CASKPGQSTGNEKLFF. The J gene is TRBJ1-4, the V gene TRBV5-1, with 7 bases matching TRBD1. With V trimmed by 6 bases and J by 4 bases, 12 bases remained unmatched. Germline V gives CDR1 SGHRS, CDR2 YFSETQ. This CDR3 is 16 amino acids long.

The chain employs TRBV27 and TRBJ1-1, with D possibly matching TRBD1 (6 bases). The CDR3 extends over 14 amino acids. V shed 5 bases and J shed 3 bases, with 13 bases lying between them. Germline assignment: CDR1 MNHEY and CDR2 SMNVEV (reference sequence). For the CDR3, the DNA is TGTGCCAGCAGTAAAGGGGGGAGGGACACTGAAGCTTTCTTT. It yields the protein CASSKGGRDTEAFF.

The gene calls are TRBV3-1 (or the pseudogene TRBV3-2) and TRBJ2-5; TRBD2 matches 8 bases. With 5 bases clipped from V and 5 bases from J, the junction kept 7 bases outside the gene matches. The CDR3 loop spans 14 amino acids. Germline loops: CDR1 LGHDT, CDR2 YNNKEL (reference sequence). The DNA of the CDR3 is TGTGCCAGCAGCTATCGGGGGGGGCAGGAGACCCAGTACTTC. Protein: CASSYRGGQETQYF.

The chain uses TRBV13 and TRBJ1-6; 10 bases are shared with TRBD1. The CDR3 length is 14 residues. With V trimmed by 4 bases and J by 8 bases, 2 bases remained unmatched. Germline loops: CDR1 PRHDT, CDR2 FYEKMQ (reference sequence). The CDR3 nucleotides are TGTGCCAGCAGCTCCGGGACAGGGGATTCACCCCTCCACTTT. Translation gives CASSSGTGDSPLHF. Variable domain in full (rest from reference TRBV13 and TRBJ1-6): AAGVIQSPRHLIKEKRETATLKCYPIPRHDTVYWYQQGPGQDPQFLISFYEKMQSDKGSIPDRFSAQQFSDYHSELNMSSLELGDSALYFCASSSGTGDSPLHFGNGTRLTVT.

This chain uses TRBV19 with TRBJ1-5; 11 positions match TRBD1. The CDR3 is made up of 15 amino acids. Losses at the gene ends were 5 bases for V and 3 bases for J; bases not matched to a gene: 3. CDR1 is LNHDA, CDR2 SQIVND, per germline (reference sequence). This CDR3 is CASSGTGGNNQPQHF. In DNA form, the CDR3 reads TGTGCCAGTAGTGGGACAGGGGGAAACAATCAGCCCCAGCATTTT. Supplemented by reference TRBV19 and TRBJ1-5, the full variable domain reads DGGITQSPKYLFRKEGQNVTLSCEQNLNHDAMYWYRQDPGQGLRLIYYSQIVNDFQKGDIAEGYSVSREKKESFPLTVTSAQKNPTAFYLCASSGTGGNNQPQHFGDGTRLSIL.

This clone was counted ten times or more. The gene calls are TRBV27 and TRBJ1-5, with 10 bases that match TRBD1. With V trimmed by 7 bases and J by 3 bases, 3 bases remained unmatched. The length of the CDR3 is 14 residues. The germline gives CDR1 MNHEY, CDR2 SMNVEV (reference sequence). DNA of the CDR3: TGTGCCAGCACTGACAGGGGGCCCAATCAGCCCCAGCATTTT. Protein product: CASTDRGPNQPQHF.

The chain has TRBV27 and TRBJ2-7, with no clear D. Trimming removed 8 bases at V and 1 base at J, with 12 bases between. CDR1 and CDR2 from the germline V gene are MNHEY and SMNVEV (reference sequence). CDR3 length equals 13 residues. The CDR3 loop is CASATRVSYEQYF. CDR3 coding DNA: TGTGCCAGCGCTACCCGAGTGTCCTACGAGCAGTACTTC.

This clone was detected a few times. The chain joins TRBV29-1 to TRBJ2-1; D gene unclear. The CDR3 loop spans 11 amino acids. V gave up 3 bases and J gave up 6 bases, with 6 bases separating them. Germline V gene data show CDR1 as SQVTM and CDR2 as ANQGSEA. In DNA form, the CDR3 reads TGCAGCGTTGACTATAGCAATGAGCAGTTCTTC. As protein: CSVDYSNEQFF.

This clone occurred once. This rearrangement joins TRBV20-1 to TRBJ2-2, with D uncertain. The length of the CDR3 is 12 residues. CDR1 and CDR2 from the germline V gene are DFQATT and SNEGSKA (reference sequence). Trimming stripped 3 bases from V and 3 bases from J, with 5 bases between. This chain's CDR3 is CSASSYTGELFF. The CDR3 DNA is TGCAGTGCTAGTTCTTACACCGGGGAGCTGTTTTTT.

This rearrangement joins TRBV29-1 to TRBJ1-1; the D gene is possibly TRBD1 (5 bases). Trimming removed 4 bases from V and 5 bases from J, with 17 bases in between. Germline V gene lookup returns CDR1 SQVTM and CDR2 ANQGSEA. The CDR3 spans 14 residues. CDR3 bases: TGCAGCGTTGGTTCAGTCGGGAGGGGTACTGAAGCTTTCTTT. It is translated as CSVGSVGRGTEAFF.

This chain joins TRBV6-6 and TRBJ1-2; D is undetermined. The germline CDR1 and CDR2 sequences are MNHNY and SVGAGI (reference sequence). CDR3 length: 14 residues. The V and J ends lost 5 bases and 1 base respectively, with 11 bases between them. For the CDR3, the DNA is TGTGCCAGCAGTGATATACAGTTTAACTATGGCTACACCTTC. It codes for CASSDIQFNYGYTF.

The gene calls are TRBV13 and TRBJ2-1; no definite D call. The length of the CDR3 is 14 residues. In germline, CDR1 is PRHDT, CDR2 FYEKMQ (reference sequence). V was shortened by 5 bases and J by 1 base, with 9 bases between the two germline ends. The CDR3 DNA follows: TGTGCCAGCAGCCCCCCAGATTCCTACAATGAGCAGTTCTTC. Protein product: CASSPPDSYNEQFF. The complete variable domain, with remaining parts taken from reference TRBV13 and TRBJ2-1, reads AAGVIQSPRHLIKEKRETATLKCYPIPRHDTVYWYQQGPGQDPQFLISFYEKMQSDKGSIPDRFSAQQFSDYHSELNMSSLELGDSALYFCASSPPDSYNEQFFGPGTRLTVL.